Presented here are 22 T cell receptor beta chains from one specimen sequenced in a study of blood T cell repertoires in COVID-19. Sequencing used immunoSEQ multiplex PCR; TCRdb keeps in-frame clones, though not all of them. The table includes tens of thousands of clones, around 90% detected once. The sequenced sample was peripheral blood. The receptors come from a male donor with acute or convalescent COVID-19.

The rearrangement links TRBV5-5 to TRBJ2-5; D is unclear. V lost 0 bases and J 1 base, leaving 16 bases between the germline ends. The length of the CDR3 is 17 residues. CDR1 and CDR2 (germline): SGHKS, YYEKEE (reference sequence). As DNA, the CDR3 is TGTGCCAGCAGCTTGGCCCCAGCCGGGTCCATCCAAGAGACCCAGTACTTC. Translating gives CASSLAPAGSIQETQYF.

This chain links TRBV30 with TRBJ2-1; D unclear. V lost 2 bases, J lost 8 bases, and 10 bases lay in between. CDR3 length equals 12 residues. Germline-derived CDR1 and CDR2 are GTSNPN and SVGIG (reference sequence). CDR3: CAWSTLSHEQFF. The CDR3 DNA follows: TGTGCCTGGAGTACCCTAAGCCATGAGCAGTTCTTC.

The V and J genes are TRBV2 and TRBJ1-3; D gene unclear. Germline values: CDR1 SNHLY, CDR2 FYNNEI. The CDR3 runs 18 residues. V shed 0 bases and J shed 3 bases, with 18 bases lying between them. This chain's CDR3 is CASSEARGRLLGGNTIYF. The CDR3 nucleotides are TGTGCCAGCAGTGAAGCGCGGGGTCGGCTCCTGGGTGGAAACACCATATATTTT. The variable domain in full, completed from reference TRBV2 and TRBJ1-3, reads EPEVTQTPSHQVTQMGQEVILRCVPISNHLYFYWYRQILGQKVEFLVSFYNNEISEKSEIFDDQFSVERPDGSNFTLKIRSTKLEDSAMYFCASSEARGRLLGGNTIYFGEGSWLTVV.

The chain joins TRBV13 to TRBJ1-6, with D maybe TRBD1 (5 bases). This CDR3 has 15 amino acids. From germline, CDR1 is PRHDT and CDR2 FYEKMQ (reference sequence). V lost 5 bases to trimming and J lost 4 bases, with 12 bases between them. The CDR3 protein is CASSTKTAYNSPLHF. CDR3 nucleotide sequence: TGTGCCAGCAGCACGAAGACAGCTTATAATTCACCCCTCCACTTT.

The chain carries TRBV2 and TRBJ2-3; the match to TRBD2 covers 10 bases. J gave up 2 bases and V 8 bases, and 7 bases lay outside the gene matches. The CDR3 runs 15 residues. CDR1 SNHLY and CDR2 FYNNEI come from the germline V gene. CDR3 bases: TGTGCCAGCCAATTTAGCGGGGGGAACACAGATACGCAGTATTTT. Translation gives CASQFSGGNTDTQYF.

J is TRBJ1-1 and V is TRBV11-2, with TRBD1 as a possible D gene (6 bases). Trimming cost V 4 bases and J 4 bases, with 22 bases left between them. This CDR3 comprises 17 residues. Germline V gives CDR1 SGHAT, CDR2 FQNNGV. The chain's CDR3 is CASSSPWGGAGFTEAFF. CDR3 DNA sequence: TGTGCCAGCAGCTCGCCTTGGGGGGGCGCGGGATTCACTGAAGCTTTCTTT. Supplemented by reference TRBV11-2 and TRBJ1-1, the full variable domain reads EAGVAQSPRYKIIEKRQSVAFWCNPISGHATLYWYQQILGQGPKLLIQFQNNGVVDDSQLPKDRFSAERLKGVDSTLKIQPAKLEDSAVYLCASSSPWGGAGFTEAFFGQGTRLTVV.

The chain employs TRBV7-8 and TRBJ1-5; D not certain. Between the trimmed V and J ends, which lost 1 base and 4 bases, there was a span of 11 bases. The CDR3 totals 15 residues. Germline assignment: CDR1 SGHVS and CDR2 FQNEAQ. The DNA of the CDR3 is TGTGCCAGCAGCTTAGGGCAACGGGAAAATCAGCCCCAGCATTTT. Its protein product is CASSLGQRENQPQHF.

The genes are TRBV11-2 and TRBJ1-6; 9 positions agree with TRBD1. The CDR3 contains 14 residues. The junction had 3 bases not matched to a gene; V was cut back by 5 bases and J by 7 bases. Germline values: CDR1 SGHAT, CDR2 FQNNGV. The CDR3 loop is CASSRGTGNSPLHF. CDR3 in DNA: TGTGCCAGCAGCCGTGGGACAGGGAATTCACCCCTCCACTTT. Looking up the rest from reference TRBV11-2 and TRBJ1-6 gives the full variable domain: EAGVAQSPRYKIIEKRQSVAFWCNPISGHATLYWYQQILGQGPKLLIQFQNNGVVDDSQLPKDRFSAERLKGVDSTLKIQPAKLEDSAVYLCASSRGTGNSPLHFGNGTRLTVT.

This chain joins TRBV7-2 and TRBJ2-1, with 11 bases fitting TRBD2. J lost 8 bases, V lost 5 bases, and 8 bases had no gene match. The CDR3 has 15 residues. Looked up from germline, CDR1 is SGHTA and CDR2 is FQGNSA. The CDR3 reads CASSLSSGGWYEQFF. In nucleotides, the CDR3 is TGTGCCAGCAGCCTTTCTAGCGGGGGGTGGTATGAGCAGTTCTTC.

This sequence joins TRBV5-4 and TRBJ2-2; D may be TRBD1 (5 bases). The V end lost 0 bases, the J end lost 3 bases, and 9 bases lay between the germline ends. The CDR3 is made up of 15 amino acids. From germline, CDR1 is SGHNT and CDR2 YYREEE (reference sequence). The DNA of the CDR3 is TGTGCCAGCAGCTTGGCCTTAGGGGACACCGGGGAGCTGTTTTTT. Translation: CASSLALGDTGELFF.

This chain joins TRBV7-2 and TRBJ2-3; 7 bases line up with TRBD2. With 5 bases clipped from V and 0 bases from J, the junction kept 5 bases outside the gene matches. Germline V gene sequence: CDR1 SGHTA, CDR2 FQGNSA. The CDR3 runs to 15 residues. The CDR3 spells CASSPGEGSTDTQYF. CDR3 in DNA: TGTGCCAGCAGCCCGGGGGAGGGAAGCACAGATACGCAGTATTTT. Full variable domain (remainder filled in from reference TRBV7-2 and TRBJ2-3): GAGVSQSPSNKVTEKGKDVELRCDPISGHTALYWYRQSLGQGLEFLIYFQGNSAPDKSGLPSDRFSAERTGGSVSTLTIQRTQQEDSAVYLCASSPGEGSTDTQYFGPGTRLTVL.

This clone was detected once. The CDR3 loop is CASSNSNTGELFF. The CDR3, as DNA: TGTGCCAGTAGTAACTCGAACACCGGGGAGCTGTTTTTT. The V and J genes are TRBV19 and TRBJ2-2; D ambiguous. CDR3 length: 13 residues. With 4 bases removed from V and 0 bases from J, the gap between germline ends came to 3 bases. The germline V gene has CDR1 LNHDA and CDR2 SQIVND (reference sequence).

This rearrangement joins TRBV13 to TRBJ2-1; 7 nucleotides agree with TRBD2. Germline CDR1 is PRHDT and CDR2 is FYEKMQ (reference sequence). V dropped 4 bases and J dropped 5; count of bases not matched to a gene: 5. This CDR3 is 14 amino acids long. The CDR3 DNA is TGTGCCAGCAGCTACCGAGCGGGGAACAATGAGCAGTTCTTC. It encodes CASSYRAGNNEQFF.

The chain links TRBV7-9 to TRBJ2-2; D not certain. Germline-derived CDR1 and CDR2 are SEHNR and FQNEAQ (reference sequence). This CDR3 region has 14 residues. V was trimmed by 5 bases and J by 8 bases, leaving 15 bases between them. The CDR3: CASSTRPTEGELFF. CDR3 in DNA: TGTGCCAGCAGCACACGGCCCACGGAGGGGGAGCTGTTTTTT.

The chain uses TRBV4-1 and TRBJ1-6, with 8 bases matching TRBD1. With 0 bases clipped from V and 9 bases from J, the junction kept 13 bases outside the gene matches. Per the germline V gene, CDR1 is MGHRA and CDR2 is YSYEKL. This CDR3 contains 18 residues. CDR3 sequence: CASSQDPPPDREGSPLHF. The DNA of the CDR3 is TGCGCCAGCAGCCAAGATCCCCCCCCGGACAGGGAGGGTTCACCCCTCCACTTT.

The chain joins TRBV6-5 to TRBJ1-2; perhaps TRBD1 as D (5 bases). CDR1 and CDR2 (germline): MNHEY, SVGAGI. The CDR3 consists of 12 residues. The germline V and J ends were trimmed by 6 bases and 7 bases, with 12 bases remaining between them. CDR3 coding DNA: TGTGCCAGCAGCGGGGGACTGCGTGGCTACACCTTC. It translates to CASSGGLRGYTF.

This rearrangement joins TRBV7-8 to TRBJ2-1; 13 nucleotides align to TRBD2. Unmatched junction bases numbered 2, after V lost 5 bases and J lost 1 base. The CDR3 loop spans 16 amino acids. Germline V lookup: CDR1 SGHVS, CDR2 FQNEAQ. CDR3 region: CASSVGLAGSYNEQFF. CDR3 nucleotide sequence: TGTGCCAGCAGCGTGGGACTAGCGGGGTCCTACAATGAGCAGTTCTTC.

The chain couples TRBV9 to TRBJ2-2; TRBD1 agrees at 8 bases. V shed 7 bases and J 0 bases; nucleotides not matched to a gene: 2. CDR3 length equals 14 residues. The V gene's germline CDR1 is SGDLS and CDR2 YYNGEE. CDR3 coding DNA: TGTGCCAGCCGGGACAGGACGAACACCGGGGAGCTGTTTTTT. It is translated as CASRDRTNTGELFF.

This CDR3 reads CASSSAIAGGPYEQYF. As DNA, the CDR3 is TGTGCCAGCAGCTCAGCTATAGCGGGGGGACCTTACGAGCAGTACTTC. The rearrangement joins TRBV5-4 to TRBJ2-7, with 10 positions matching TRBD2. Germline-derived CDR1 and CDR2 are SGHNT and YYREEE (reference sequence). J was trimmed by 4 bases and V by 3 bases; bases with no gene match: 10. This CDR3 contains 16 residues.

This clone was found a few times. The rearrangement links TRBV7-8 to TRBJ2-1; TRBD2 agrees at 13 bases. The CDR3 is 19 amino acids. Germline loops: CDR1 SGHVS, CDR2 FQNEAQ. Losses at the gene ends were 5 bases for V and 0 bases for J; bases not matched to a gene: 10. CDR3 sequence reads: CASSLRTSGGPFSYNEQFF. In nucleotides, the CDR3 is TGTGCCAGCAGCCTACGGACTAGCGGGGGACCCTTCTCCTACAATGAGCAGTTCTTC.

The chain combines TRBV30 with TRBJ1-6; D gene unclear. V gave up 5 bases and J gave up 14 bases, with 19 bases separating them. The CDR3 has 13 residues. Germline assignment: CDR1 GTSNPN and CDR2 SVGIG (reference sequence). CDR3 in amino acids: CAWGPAKKEALHF. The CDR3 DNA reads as TGTGCCTGGGGACCGGCCAAGAAGGAGGCCCTCCACTTT.

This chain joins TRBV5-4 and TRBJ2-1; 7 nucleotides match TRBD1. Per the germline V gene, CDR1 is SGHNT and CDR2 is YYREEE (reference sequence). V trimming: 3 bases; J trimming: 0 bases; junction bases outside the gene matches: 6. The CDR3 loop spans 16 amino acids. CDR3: CASSWDSLDSYNEQFF. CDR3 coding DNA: TGTGCCAGCAGCTGGGACAGCCTGGACTCCTACAATGAGCAGTTCTTC.